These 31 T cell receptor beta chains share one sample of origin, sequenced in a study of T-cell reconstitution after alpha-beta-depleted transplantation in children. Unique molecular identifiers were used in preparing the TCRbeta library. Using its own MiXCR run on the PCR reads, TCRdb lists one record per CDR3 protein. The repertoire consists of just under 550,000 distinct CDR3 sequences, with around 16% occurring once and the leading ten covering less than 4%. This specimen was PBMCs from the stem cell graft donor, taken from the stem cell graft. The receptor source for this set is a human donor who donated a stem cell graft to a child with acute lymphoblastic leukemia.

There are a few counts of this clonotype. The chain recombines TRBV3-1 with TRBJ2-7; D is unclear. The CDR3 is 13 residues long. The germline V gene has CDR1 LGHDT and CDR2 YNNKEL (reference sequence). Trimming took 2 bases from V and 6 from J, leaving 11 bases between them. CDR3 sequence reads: CASSQLVIGEQYF. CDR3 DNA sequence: TGTGCCAGCAGCCAATTAGTAATCGGCGAGCAGTACTTC.

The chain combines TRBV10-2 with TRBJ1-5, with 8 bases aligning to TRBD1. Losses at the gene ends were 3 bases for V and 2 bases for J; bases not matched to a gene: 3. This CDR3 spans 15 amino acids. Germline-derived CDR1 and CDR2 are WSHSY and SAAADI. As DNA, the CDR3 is TGCGCCAGCAGTGACAGGGGGCTCGGCAATCAGCCCCAGCATTTT. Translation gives CASSDRGLGNQPQHF.

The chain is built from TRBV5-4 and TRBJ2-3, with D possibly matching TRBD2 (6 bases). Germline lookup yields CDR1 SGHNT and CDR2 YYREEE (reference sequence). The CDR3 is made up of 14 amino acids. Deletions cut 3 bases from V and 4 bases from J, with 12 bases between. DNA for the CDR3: TGTGCCAGCAGCTCATCGACTAGGCCAGATACGCAGTATTTT. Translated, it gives CASSSSTRPDTQYF.

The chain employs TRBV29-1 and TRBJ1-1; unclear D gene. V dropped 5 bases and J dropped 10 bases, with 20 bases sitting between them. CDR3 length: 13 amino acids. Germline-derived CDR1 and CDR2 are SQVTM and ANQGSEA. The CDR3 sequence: CSVPENWGFGAFF. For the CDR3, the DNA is TGCAGCGTTCCCGAAAATTGGGGATTTGGAGCTTTCTTT.

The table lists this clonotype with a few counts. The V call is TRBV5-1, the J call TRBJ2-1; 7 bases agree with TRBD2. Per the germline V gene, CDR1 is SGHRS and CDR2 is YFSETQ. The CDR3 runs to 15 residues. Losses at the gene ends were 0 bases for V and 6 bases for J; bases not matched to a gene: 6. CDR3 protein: CASSLAASGSNEQFF. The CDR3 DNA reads TGCGCCAGCAGCTTGGCCGCTAGCGGCAGCAATGAGCAGTTCTTC. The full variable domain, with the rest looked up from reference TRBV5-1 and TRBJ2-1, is KAGVTQTPRYLIKTRGQQVTLSCSPISGHRSVSWYQQTPGQGLQFLFEYFSETQRNKGNFPGRFSGRQFSNSRSEMNVSTLELGDSALYLCASSLAASGSNEQFFGPGTRLTVL.

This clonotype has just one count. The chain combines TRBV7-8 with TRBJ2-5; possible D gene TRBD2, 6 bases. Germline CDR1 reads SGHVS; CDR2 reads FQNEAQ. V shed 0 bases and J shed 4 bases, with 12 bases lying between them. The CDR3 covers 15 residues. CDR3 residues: CASSLAPGSRETQYF. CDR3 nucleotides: TGTGCCAGCAGCTTAGCGCCCGGGAGCCGAGAGACCCAGTACTTC.

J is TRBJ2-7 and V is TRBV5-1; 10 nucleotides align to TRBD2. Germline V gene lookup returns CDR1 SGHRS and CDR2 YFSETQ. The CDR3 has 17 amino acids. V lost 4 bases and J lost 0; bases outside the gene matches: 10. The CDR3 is CASSLEGLADSSYEQYF. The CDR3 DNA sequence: TGCGCCAGCAGCCTAGAAGGACTAGCGGATAGCTCCTACGAGCAGTACTTC.

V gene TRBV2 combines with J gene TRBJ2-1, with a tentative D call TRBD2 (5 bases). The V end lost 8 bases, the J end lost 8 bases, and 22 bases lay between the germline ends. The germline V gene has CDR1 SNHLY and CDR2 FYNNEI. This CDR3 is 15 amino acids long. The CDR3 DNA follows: TGTGCCAGCGAGACTGGGCAGCCCTCTAGCTATGAGCAGTTCTTC. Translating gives CASETGQPSSYEQFF.

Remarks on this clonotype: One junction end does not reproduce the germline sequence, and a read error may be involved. CDR3 sequence (DNA): TGCAGTGCTAGTAGACTAGCGAAGGGCAATGCGCAGTTCTTC. Translated: CSASRLAKGNAQFF. The chain combines TRBV20-1 with TRBJ2-1, with 8 bases that match TRBD2. The germline CDR1 and CDR2 sequences are DFQATT and SNEGSKA (reference sequence). The CDR3 is made up of 14 amino acids.

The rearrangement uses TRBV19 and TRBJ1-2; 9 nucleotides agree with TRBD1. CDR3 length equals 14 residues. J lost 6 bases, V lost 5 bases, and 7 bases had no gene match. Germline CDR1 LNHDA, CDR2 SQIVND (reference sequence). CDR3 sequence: CASSSYRGLNGYTF. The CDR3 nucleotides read TGTGCCAGTAGTTCATACAGGGGGCTCAATGGCTACACCTTC.

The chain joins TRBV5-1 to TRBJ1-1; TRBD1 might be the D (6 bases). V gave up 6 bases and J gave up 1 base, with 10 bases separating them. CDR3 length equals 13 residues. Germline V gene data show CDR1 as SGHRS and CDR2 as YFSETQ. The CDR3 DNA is TGCGCCAGCACGGGACAAGAGAACACTGAAGCTTTCTTT. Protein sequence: CASTGQENTEAFF.

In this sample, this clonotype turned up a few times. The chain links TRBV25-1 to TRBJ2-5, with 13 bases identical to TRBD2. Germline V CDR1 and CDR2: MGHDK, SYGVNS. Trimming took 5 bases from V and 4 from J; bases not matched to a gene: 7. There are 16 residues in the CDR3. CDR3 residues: CASSFVGLAGAETQYF. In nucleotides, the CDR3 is TGTGCCAGCAGTTTCGTAGGACTAGCGGGAGCAGAGACCCAGTACTTC.

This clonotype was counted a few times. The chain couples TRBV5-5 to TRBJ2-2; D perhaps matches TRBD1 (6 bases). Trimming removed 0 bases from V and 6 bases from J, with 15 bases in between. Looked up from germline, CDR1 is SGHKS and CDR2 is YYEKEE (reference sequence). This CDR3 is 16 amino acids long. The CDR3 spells CASSLASAGVPGELFF. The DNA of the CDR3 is TGTGCCAGCAGCTTGGCCTCGGCAGGGGTCCCCGGGGAGCTGTTTTTT.

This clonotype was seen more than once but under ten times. CDR3 in DNA: TGTGCCAATCACCACAGGGACCCCTACAATGAGCAGTTCTTC. Translated, it gives CANHHRDPYNEQFF. The J gene is TRBJ2-1, the V gene TRBV27; D may be TRBD1 (6 bases). The CDR3 runs to 14 residues. Germline-derived CDR1 and CDR2 are MNHEY and SMNVEV (reference sequence). V lost 10 bases and J lost 2, with 15 bases in between.

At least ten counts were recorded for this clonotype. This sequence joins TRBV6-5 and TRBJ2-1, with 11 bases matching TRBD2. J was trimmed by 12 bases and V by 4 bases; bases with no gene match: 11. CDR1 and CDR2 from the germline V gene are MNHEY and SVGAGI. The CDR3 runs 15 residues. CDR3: CASSLTSGAGVGQFF. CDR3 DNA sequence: TGTGCCAGCAGTTTGACTAGCGGGGCGGGGGTTGGGCAGTTCTTC.

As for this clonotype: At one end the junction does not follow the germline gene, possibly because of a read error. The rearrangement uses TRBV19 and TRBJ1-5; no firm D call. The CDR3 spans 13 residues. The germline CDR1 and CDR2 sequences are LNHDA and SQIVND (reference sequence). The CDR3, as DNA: TGTGCCAGTAGTATAGGACTCAATCGGCCCCAGCATTTT. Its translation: CASSIGLNRPQHF.

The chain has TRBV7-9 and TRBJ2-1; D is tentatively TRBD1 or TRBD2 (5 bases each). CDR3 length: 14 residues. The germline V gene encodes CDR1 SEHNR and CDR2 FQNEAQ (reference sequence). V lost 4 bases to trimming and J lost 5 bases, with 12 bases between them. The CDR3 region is CASSSRDANNEQFF. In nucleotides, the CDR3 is TGTGCCAGCAGCTCCCGGGACGCCAACAATGAGCAGTTCTTC. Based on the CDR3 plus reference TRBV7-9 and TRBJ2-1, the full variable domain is DTGVSQNPRHKITKRGQNVTFRCDPISEHNRLYWYRQTLGQGPEFLTYFQNEAQLEKSRLLSDRFSAERPKGSFSTLEIQRTEQGDSAMYLCASSSRDANNEQFFGPGTRLTVL.

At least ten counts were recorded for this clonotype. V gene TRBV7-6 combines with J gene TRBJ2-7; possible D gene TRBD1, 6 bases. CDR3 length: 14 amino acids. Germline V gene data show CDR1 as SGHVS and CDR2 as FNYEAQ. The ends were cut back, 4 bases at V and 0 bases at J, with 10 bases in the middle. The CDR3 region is CASSSDSFSYEQYF. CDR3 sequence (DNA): TGTGCCAGCAGCTCGGACAGTTTCTCCTACGAGCAGTACTTC.

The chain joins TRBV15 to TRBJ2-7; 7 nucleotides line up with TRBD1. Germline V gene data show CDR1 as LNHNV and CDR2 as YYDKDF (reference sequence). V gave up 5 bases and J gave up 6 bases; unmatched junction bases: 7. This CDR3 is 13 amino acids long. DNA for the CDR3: TGTGCCACCAGCTTAGGGCCAGGGGGCGAGCAGTACTTC. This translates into CATSLGPGGEQYF.

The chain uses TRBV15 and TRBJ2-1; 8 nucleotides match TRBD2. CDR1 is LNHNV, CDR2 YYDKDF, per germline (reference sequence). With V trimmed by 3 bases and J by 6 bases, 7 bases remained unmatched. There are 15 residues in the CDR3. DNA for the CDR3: TGTGCCACCAGCAGCGGGGGGGCGGGAGTCAATGAGCAGTTCTTC. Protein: CATSSGGAGVNEQFF.

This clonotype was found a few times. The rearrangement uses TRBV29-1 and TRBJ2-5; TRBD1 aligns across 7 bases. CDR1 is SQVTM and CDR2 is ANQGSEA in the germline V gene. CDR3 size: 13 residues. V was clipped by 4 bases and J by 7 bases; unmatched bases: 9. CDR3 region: CSVVGTAPGTQYF. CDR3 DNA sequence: TGCAGCGTTGTGGGGACAGCCCCTGGGACCCAGTACTTC.

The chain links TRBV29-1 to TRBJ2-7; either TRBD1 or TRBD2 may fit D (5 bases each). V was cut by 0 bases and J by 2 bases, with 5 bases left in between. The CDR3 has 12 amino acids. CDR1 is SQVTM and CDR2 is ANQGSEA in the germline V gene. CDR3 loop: CSVEEGAYEQYF. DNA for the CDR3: TGCAGCGTTGAAGAGGGGGCCTACGAGCAGTACTTC.

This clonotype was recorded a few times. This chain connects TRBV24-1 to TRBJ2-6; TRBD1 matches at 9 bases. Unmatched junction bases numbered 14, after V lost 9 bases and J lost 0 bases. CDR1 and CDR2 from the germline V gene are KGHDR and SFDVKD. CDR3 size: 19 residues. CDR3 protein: CATGARLGQGPSGANVLTF. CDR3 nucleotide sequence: TGTGCCACCGGGGCGCGGCTGGGACAGGGTCCCTCTGGGGCCAACGTCCTGACTTTC.

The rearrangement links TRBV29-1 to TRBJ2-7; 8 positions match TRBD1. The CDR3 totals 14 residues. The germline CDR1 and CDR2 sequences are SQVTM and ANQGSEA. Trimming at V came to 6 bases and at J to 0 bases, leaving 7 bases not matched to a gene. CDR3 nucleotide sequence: TGCAGCGTAGGAGGACAGGGCTACTCCTACGAGCAGTACTTC. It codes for CSVGGQGYSYEQYF.

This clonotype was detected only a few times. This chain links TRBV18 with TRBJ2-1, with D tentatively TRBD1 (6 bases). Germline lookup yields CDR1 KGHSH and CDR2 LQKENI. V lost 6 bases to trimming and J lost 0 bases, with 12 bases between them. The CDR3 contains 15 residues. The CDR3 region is CASSQGTSSYNEQFF. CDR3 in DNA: TGTGCCAGCTCCCAGGGGACATCCTCCTACAATGAGCAGTTCTTC.

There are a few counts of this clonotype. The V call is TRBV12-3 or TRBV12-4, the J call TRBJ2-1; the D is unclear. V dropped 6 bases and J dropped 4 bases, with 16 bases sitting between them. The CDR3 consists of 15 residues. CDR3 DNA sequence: TGTGCCAGCAGCGCAATGGCCATGGATTACAATGAGCAGTTCTTC. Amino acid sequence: CASSAMAMDYNEQFF.

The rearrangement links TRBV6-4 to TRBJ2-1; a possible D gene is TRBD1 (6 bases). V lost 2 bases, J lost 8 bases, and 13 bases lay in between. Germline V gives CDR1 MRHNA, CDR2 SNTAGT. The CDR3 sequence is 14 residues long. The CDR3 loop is CASSDQGRNDEQFF. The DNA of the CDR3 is TGTGCCAGCAGTGACCAGGGGCGCAACGATGAGCAGTTCTTC.

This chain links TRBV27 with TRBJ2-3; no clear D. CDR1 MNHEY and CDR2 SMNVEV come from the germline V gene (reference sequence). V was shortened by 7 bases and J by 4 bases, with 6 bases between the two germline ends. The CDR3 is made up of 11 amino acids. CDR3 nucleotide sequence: TGTGCCAGCACCTCGTCAGATACGCAGTATTTT. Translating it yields CASTSSDTQYF.

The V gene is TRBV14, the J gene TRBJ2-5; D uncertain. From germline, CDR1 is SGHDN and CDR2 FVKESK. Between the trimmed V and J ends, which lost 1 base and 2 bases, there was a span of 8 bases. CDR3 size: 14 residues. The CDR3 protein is CASSQVLGQETQYF. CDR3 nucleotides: TGTGCCAGCAGCCAAGTGCTTGGTCAAGAGACCCAGTACTTC.

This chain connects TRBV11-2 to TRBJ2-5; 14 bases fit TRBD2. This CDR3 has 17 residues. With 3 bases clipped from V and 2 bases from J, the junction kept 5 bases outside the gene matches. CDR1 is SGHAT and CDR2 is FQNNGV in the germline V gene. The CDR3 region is CASSFGGTSGSQETQYF. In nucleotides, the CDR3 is TGTGCCAGCAGCTTTGGGGGGACTAGCGGGAGTCAAGAGACCCAGTACTTC.

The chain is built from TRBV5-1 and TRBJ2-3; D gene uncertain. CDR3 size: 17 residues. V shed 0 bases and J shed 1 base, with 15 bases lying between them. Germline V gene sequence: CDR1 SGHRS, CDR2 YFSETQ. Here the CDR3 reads CASSLAQAQTRTDTQYF. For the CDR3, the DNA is TGCGCCAGCAGCTTGGCCCAGGCTCAAACTCGCACAGATACGCAGTATTTT. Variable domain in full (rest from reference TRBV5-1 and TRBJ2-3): KAGVTQTPRYLIKTRGQQVTLSCSPISGHRSVSWYQQTPGQGLQFLFEYFSETQRNKGNFPGRFSGRQFSNSRSEMNVSTLELGDSALYLCASSLAQAQTRTDTQYFGPGTRLTVL.